This T cell receptor beta chain appears in the sequencing data of a study of blood T cell repertoires in COVID-19. V lost 3 bases and J lost 9, with 12 bases in between. In germline, CDR1 is LNHDA, CDR2 SQIVND (reference sequence). The CDR3 runs to 14 residues. In the study's own analysis: Estimates of nucleated cell counts were drawn from the amplification of reference gene primers. This table comes from immunoSEQ multiplex PCR, and its TCRdb copy is limited to in-frame clones, with some not included. That table is the source of V, J and clone size, and D and trimming were worked out from the DNA. The repertoire holds a few hundred thousand clones, 91% seen once, with 0.86% in the top ten.

The sample taken for sequencing was PBMCs or T cells enriched from blood (not recorded which). The V and J genes are TRBV19 and TRBJ1-6; a weak D match, TRBD1 (6 bases). This clonotype was obtained from a woman between 35 and 50 years old who had been exposed to COVID-19. The CDR3 coding sequence is TGTGCCAGTAGTATGGGAACAGGGACTTCACCCCTCCACTTT. Amino acid sequence: CASSMGTGTSPLHF.